Listed here are 14 T cell receptor beta chains from one sample, sequenced in a study of blood T cell repertoires in COVID-19. Profiled with immunoSEQ multiplex PCR; TCRdb holds only in-frame clones, not every one. The repertoire has approximately 300,000 clones, 89% of them found once; the top ten carry 4.5% to 5.5%. The sequencing input was PBMCs or T cells enriched from blood (not recorded which). Receptors originate from a man aged 55 to 70 who had recovered from COVID-19.

This chain joins TRBV5-1 and TRBJ1-4, with 8 bases lining up with TRBD1. J gave up 0 bases and V 0 bases, and 4 bases lay outside the gene matches. The CDR3 covers 17 residues. The germline V gene encodes CDR1 SGHRS and CDR2 YFSETQ. Here the CDR3 DNA reads TGCGCCAGCAGCTTGGGACAGGGGTTCACAACTAATGAAAAACTGTTTTTT. Amino acid sequence: CASSLGQGFTTNEKLFF.

This clone was counted only a few times. The chain has TRBV19 and TRBJ1-5; D possibly corresponds to TRBD1 (6 bases). Germline-derived CDR1 and CDR2 are LNHDA and SQIVND (reference sequence). Trimming pared 7 bases from V and 2 bases from J, leaving 15 bases between. The CDR3 totals 15 residues. The CDR3: CASKSQGWGNQPQHF. CDR3 DNA sequence: TGTGCCAGTAAGTCCCAGGGGTGGGGCAATCAGCCCCAGCATTTT.

The chain carries TRBV6-5 and TRBJ2-1; TRBD2 matches at 10 bases. The CDR3 length is 16 residues. Germline V gene lookup returns CDR1 MNHEY and CDR2 SVGAGI. V shed 0 bases and J 5 bases; nucleotides not matched to a gene: 4. The CDR3 region has the DNA TGTGCCAGCAGTTACTCTAGCGGGAGGACCAACAATGAGCAGTTCTTC. Protein: CASSYSSGRTNNEQFF.

The chain recombines TRBV4-3 with TRBJ2-1; D might be TRBD2 (6 bases). In germline, CDR1 is LGHNA, CDR2 YSLEER. V lost 1 base and J lost 0, with 13 bases in between. The CDR3 runs 17 residues. This CDR3 reads CASSQVLVAASYNEQFF. CDR3 sequence (DNA): TGCGCCAGCAGCCAAGTTTTAGTAGCGGCCTCCTACAATGAGCAGTTCTTC.

CDR3 sequence (DNA): TGTGCCAGCTCACACGGACTAGCGAGCCGACGCGATACGCAGTATTTT. It yields the protein CASSHGLASRRDTQYF. The chain recombines TRBV18 with TRBJ2-3; 9 positions match TRBD2. Germline V gene lookup returns CDR1 KGHSH and CDR2 LQKENI. The CDR3 sequence is 16 residues long. J was trimmed by 6 bases and V by 4 bases; bases with no gene match: 11.

The CDR3 nucleotides are TGCGCCAGCAGCTTGGGGACTAGCGGAACATCCGAGCAGTACTTC. Its translation is CASSLGTSGTSEQYF. V gene TRBV5-1 combines with J gene TRBJ2-7; 10 nucleotides align to TRBD2. Unmatched junction bases numbered 6, after V lost 0 bases and J lost 6 bases. The CDR3 consists of 15 residues. The V gene's germline CDR1 is SGHRS and CDR2 YFSETQ.

CDR3 DNA sequence: TGTGCCAGCAGTTACTCGGGCAGGGGGCCGAGCTATGGCTACACCTTC. Translating gives CASSYSGRGPSYGYTF. The chain recombines TRBV6-5 with TRBJ1-2; 8 bases map to TRBD1. Trimming cost V 0 bases and J 4 bases; bases outside gene matches: 7. The V gene's germline CDR1 is MNHEY and CDR2 SVGAGI. The CDR3 length is 16 residues.

Only one count was recorded for this clone. The rearrangement uses TRBV9 and TRBJ1-1; unclear D gene. CDR1 SGDLS and CDR2 YYNGEE come from the germline V gene. This CDR3 comprises 14 residues. The V and J ends lost 3 bases and 4 bases respectively, with 13 bases between them. The DNA for the CDR3 is TGTGCCAGCAGCGCCCTCCACGGGAGCACTGAAGCTTTCTTT. Its protein product is CASSALHGSTEAFF.

This clone has a handful of counts. The V call is TRBV11-2, the J call TRBJ2-4, with 15 bases identical to TRBD2. Germline-derived CDR1 and CDR2 are SGHAT and FQNNGV. The CDR3 spans 20 residues. Trimming took 0 bases from V and 0 from J; bases not matched to a gene: 6. The CDR3 nucleotides read TGTGCCAGCAGCTTAGATATTTGGACTAGCGGGAGGGTAGCCAAAAACATTCAGTACTTC. It specifies CASSLDIWTSGRVAKNIQYF.

J is TRBJ1-3 and V is TRBV2, with a tentative D call TRBD1 (5 bases). The ends were cut back, 4 bases at V and 1 base at J, with 11 bases in the middle. This CDR3 is 15 amino acids long. CDR1 is SNHLY, CDR2 FYNNEI, per germline. The CDR3 region has the DNA TGTGCCAGCAGTGCGGCAGGGTCTTCTGGAAACACCATATATTTT. Protein: CASSAAGSSGNTIYF.

The genes are TRBV19 and TRBJ1-5, with D maybe TRBD1 (5 bases). V was clipped by 0 bases and J by 0 bases, with 15 bases between them. This CDR3 comprises 18 residues. Germline CDR1 is LNHDA and CDR2 is SQIVND (reference sequence). CDR3 sequence reads: CASSIEGRAGHSNQPQHF. The CDR3 DNA reads as TGTGCCAGTAGTATAGAAGGCAGGGCCGGCCATAGCAATCAGCCCCAGCATTTT. Full variable domain (missing parts from reference TRBV19 and TRBJ1-5): DGGITQSPKYLFRKEGQNVTLSCEQNLNHDAMYWYRQDPGQGLRLIYYSQIVNDFQKGDIAEGYSVSREKKESFPLTVTSAQKNPTAFYLCASSIEGRAGHSNQPQHFGDGTRLSIL.

This rearrangement joins TRBV3-1 (or the pseudogene TRBV3-2) to TRBJ2-2; maybe TRBD2 (6 bases). This CDR3 region has 18 residues. The germline CDR1 and CDR2 sequences are LGHDT and YNNKEL (reference sequence). Between the trimmed V and J ends, which lost 8 bases and 4 bases, there was a span of 26 bases. CDR3 coding DNA: TGTGCCAGCCTCAGGAGCGATTTAGCGGCGTGGGGCACCGGGGAGCTGTTTTTT. Protein: CASLRSDLAAWGTGELFF.

The V and J genes are TRBV2 and TRBJ2-5; 7 nucleotides line up with TRBD2. V was clipped by 2 bases and J by 4 bases; unmatched bases: 4. The CDR3 is 14 residues long. Looked up from germline, CDR1 is SNHLY and CDR2 is FYNNEI. The DNA for the CDR3 is TGTGCCAGCAGTGAACGACTAGCCAGAGAGACCCAGTACTTC. It yields the protein CASSERLARETQYF. Full variable domain (remainder filled in from reference TRBV2 and TRBJ2-5): EPEVTQTPSHQVTQMGQEVILRCVPISNHLYFYWYRQILGQKVEFLVSFYNNEISEKSEIFDDQFSVERPDGSNFTLKIRSTKLEDSAMYFCASSERLARETQYFGPGTRLLVL.

The chain employs TRBV7-2 and TRBJ2-1; D is possibly TRBD2 (5 bases). V lost 8 bases and J 5 bases, leaving 19 bases between the germline ends. The CDR3 loop spans 15 amino acids. Germline-derived CDR1 and CDR2 are SGHTA and FQGNSA. The CDR3: CASLRSGFGNNEQFF. CDR3 DNA: TGTGCCAGCCTCAGGTCGGGGTTCGGGAACAATGAGCAGTTCTTC.